What follows describes a single TCR beta chain. Measured with immunoSEQ multiplex PCR; TCRdb has only the in-frame clones, and not every one. The sample has around 300,000 clones, approximately 85% seen once. This record belongs to a study of blood T cell repertoires in COVID-19. Germline V CDR1 and CDR2: SGHTA, FQGNSA. Trimming shortened V by 1 base and J by 2 bases, and 12 bases separated the two germline ends. CDR3 length: 16 residues. Specimen: peripheral blood. The TCR comes from a woman between 65 and 79 years old with acute or convalescent COVID-19. The chain employs TRBV7-2 and TRBJ2-1; D gene ambiguous. The CDR3 loop is CASSLGYSVPYNEQFF. CDR3 in DNA: TGTGCCAGCAGCTTAGGTTATTCAGTTCCCTACAATGAGCAGTTCTTC.